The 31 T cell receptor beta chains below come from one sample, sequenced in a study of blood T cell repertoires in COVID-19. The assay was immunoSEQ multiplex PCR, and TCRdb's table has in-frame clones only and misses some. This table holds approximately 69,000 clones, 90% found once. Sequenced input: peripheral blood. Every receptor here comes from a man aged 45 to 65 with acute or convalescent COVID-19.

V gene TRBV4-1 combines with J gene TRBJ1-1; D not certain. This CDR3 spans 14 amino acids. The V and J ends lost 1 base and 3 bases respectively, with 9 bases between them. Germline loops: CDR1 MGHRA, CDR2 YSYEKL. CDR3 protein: CASSQGGSDTEAFF. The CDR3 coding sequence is TGCGCCAGCAGCCAAGGAGGGTCGGACACTGAAGCTTTCTTT.

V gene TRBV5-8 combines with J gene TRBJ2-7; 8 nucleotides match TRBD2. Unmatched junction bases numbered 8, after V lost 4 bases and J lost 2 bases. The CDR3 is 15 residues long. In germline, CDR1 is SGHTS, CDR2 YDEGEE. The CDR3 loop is CASSRGGGTPYEQYF. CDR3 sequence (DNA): TGTGCCAGCAGCCGGGGGGGCGGGACCCCCTACGAGCAGTACTTC.

The CDR3 DNA follows: TGTGCCAGCAGTTTACGCGGGCTAGTCAATGAGCAGTTCTTC. Residues: CASSLRGLVNEQFF. The chain couples TRBV28 to TRBJ2-1; maybe TRBD2 (5 bases). Germline V lookup: CDR1 MDHEN, CDR2 SYDVKM. CDR3 length: 14 amino acids. V gave up 2 bases and J gave up 6 bases, with 11 bases separating them.

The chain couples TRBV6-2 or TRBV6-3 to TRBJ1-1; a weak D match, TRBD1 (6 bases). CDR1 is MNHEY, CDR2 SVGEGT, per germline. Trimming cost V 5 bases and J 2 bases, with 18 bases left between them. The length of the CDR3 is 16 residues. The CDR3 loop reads CASSRRAGARNTEAFF. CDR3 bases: TGTGCCAGCAGTCGCCGGGCAGGGGCTAGAAACACTGAAGCTTTCTTT.

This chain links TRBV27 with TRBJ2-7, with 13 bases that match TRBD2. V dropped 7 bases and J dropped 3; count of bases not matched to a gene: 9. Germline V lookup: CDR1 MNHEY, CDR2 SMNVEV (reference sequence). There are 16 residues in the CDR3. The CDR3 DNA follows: TGTGCCAGCACGAGGACTAGCGGGAGTATTCTCTACGAGCAGTACTTC. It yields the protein CASTRTSGSILYEQYF.

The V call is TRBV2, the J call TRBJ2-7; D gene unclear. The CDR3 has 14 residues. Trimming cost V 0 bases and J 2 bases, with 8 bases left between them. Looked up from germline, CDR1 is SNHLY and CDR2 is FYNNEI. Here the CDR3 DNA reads TGTGCCAGCAGTGAAGCCTACCTCCCCTACGAGCAGTACTTC. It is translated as CASSEAYLPYEQYF.

The CDR3 here is CASSVGTSQEQFF. The DNA for the CDR3 is TGTGCCAGCAGCGTAGGGACTAGCCAGGAACAGTTCTTC. The chain employs TRBV9 and TRBJ2-1; TRBD2 matches at 8 bases. Germline CDR1 and CDR2: SGDLS and YYNGEE. The CDR3 runs to 13 residues. The trim removed 0 bases at V and 13 bases at J, leaving 6 bases unmatched.

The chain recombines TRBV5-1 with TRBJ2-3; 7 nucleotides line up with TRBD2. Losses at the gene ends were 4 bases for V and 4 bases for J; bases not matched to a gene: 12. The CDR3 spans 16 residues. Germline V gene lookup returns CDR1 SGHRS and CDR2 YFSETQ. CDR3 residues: CASSVSSGSQSDTQYF. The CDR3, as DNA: TGCGCCAGCAGCGTTTCTAGCGGCAGTCAGTCAGATACGCAGTATTTT. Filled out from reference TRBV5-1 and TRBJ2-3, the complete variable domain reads KAGVTQTPRYLIKTRGQQVTLSCSPISGHRSVSWYQQTPGQGLQFLFEYFSETQRNKGNFPGRFSGRQFSNSRSEMNVSTLELGDSALYLCASSVSSGSQSDTQYFGPGTRLTVL.

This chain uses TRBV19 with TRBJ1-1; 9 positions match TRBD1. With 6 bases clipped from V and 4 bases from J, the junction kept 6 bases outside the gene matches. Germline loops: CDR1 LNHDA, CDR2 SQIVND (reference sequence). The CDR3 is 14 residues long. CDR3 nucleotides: TGTGCCAGTAGGTACAGGGGGCACGGCACTGAAGCTTTCTTT. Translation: CASRYRGHGTEAFF.

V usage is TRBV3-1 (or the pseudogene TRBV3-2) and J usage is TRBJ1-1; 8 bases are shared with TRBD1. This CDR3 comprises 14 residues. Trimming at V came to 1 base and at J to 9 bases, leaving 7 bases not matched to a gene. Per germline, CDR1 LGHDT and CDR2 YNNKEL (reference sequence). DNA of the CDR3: TGTGCCAGCAGCCAAGCACTGGACAGGGCGAAAGCTTTCTTT. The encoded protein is CASSQALDRAKAFF.

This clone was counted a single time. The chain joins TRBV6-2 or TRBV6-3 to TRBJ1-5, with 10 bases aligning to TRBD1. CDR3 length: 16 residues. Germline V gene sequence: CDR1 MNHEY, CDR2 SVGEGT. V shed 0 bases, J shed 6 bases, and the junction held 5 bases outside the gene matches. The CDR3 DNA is TGTGCCAGCAGTTACTCGGGACAGGGGATCGGTCAGCCCCAGCATTTT. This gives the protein CASSYSGQGIGQPQHF.

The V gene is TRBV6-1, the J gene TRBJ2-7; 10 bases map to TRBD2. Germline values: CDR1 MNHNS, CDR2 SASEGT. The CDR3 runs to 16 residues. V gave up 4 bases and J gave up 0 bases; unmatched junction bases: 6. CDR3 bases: TGTGCCAGCAGTGGAGCGGGAGGGAGGAGCTCCTACGAGCAGTACTTC. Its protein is CASSGAGGRSSYEQYF.

The CDR3 reads CASSSDRGYDQPQHF. The CDR3 nucleotides are TGTGCCAGTAGTTCAGACAGGGGCTACGATCAGCCCCAGCATTTT. The rearrangement uses TRBV19 and TRBJ1-5; 8 bases match TRBD1. Germline lookup yields CDR1 LNHDA and CDR2 SQIVND (reference sequence). V shed 5 bases and J 5 bases; nucleotides not matched to a gene: 8. The length of the CDR3 is 15 residues. Complete variable domain (other parts from reference TRBV19 and TRBJ1-5): DGGITQSPKYLFRKEGQNVTLSCEQNLNHDAMYWYRQDPGQGLRLIYYSQIVNDFQKGDIAEGYSVSREKKESFPLTVTSAQKNPTAFYLCASSSDRGYDQPQHFGDGTRLSIL.

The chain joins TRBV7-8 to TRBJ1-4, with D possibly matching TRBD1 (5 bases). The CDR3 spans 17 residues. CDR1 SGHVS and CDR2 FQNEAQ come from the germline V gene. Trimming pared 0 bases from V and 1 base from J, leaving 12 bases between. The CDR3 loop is CASSLAGRVGTNEKLFF. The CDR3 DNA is TGTGCCAGCAGCTTAGCGGGCAGGGTGGGAACTAATGAAAAACTGTTTTTT.

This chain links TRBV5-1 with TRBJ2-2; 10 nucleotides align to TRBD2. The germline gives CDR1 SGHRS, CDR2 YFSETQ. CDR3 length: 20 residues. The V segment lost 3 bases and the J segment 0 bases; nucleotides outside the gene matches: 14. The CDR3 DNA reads TGCGCCAGCAGCTCACTCTACAGGACTAGCGGCACTACGAACACCGGGGAGCTGTTTTTT. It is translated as CASSSLYRTSGTTNTGELFF.

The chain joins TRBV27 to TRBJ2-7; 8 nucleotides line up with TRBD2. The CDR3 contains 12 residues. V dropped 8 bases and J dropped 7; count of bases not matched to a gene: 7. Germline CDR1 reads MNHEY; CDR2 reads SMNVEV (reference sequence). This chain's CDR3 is CASRGRGGEQYF. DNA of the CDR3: TGTGCCAGCCGAGGCCGGGGGGGTGAGCAGTACTTC.

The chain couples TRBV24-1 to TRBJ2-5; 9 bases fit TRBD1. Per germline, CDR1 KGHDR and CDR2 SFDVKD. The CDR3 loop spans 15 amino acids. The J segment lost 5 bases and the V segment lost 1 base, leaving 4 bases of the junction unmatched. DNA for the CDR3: TGTGCCACCAGTGATTTAACAGGGGGCAAGGAGACCCAGTACTTC. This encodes CATSDLTGGKETQYF.

This chain's CDR3 is CASSLRLALGGELFF. In DNA form, the CDR3 reads TGCGCCAGCAGCTTGCGGCTAGCCCTAGGCGGGGAGCTGTTTTTT. The chain has TRBV5-1 and TRBJ2-2; D may be TRBD2 (5 bases). V lost 1 base, J lost 7 bases, and 14 bases lay in between. Per germline, CDR1 SGHRS and CDR2 YFSETQ. This CDR3 has 15 residues. Full variable domain (missing parts from reference TRBV5-1 and TRBJ2-2): KAGVTQTPRYLIKTRGQQVTLSCSPISGHRSVSWYQQTPGQGLQFLFEYFSETQRNKGNFPGRFSGRQFSNSRSEMNVSTLELGDSALYLCASSLRLALGGELFFGEGSRLTVL.

CDR3 residues: CATSDGASSGYNEQFF. Written as DNA, the CDR3 is TGTGCCACCAGTGATGGCGCGTCTAGCGGGTACAATGAGCAGTTCTTC. The chain uses TRBV24-1 and TRBJ2-1; 8 bases map to TRBD2. The CDR3 covers 16 residues. With 3 bases clipped from V and 4 bases from J, the junction kept 7 bases outside the gene matches. Looked up from germline, CDR1 is KGHDR and CDR2 is SFDVKD.

The CDR3 coding sequence is TGTGCCATCAGTGAGTCGACAGGGACGATAGCCAAAAACATTCAGTACTTC. Translated: CAISESTGTIAKNIQYF. The chain couples TRBV10-3 to TRBJ2-4; 7 bases are shared with TRBD1. Germline assignment: CDR1 ENHRY and CDR2 SYGVKD. The V segment lost 0 bases and the J segment 0 bases; nucleotides outside the gene matches: 5. This CDR3 has 17 residues.

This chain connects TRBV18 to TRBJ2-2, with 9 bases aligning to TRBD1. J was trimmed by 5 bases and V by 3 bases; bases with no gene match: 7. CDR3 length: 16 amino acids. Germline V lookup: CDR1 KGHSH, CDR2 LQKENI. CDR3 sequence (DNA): TGTGCCAGCTCACCCGTCCCGGGACAGGGTACCGGGGAGCTGTTTTTT. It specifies CASSPVPGQGTGELFF. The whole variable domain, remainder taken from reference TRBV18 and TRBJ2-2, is NAGVMQNPRHLVRRRGQEARLRCSPMKGHSHVYWYRQLPEEGLKFMVYLQKENIIDESGMPKERFSAEFPKEGPSILRIQQVVRGDSAAYFCASSPVPGQGTGELFFGEGSRLTVL.

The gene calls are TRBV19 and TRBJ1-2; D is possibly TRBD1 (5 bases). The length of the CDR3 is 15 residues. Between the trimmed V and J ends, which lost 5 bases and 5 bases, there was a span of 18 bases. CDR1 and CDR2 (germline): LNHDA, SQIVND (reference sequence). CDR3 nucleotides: TGTGCCAGTAGTCCCCTATGGTCCCAGGGTTATGGCTACACCTTC. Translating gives CASSPLWSQGYGYTF. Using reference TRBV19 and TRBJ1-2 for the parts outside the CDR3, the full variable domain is DGGITQSPKYLFRKEGQNVTLSCEQNLNHDAMYWYRQDPGQGLRLIYYSQIVNDFQKGDIAEGYSVSREKKESFPLTVTSAQKNPTAFYLCASSPLWSQGYGYTFGSGTRLTVV.

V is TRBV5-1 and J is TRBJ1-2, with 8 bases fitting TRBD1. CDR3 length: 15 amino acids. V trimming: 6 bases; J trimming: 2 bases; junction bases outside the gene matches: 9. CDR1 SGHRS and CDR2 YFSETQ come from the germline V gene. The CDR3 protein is CASTPATGANYGYTF. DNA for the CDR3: TGCGCCAGCACTCCCGCGACAGGGGCAAACTATGGCTACACCTTC. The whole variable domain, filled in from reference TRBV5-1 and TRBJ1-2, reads KAGVTQTPRYLIKTRGQQVTLSCSPISGHRSVSWYQQTPGQGLQFLFEYFSETQRNKGNFPGRFSGRQFSNSRSEMNVSTLELGDSALYLCASTPATGANYGYTFGSGTRLTVV.

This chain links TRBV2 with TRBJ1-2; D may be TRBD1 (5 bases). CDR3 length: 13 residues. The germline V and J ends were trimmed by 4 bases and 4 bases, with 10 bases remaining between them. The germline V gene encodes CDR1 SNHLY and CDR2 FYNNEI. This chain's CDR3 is CASSGGGTYGYTF. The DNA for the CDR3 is TGTGCCAGCAGTGGCGGGGGTACCTATGGCTACACCTTC.

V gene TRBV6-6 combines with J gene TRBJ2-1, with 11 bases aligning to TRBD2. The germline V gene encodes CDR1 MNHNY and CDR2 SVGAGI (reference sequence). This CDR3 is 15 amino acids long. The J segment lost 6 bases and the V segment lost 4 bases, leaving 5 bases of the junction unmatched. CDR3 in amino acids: CASSSPLAGANEQFF. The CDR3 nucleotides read TGTGCCAGCAGTTCCCCACTAGCGGGAGCCAATGAGCAGTTCTTC.

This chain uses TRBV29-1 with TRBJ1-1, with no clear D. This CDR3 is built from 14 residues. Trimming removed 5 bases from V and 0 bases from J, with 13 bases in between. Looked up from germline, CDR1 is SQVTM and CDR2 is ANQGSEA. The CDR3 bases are TGCAGCGTTAAAAGCCGTGGAGTGAACACTGAAGCTTTCTTT. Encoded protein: CSVKSRGVNTEAFF.

In nucleotides, the CDR3 is TGTGCCACCAGTGACCCGACTAGCGGACAAGAGACCCAGTACTTC. This translates into CATSDPTSGQETQYF. The V and J genes are TRBV24-1 and TRBJ2-5; 9 bases line up with TRBD2. J was trimmed by 2 bases and V by 4 bases; bases with no gene match: 4. Germline values: CDR1 KGHDR, CDR2 SFDVKD. This CDR3 has 15 residues.

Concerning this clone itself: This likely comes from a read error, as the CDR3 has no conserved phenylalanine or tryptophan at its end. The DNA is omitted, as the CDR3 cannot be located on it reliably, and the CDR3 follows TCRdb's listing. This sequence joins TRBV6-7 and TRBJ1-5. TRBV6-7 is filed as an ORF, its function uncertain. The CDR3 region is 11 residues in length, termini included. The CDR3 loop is CARRVRRGRLI.

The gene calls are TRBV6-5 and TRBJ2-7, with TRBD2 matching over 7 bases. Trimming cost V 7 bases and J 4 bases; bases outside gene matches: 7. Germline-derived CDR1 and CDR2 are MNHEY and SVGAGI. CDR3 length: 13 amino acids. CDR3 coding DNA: TGTGCCAGCACCCGCGGGAGCGTATACGAGCAGTACTTC. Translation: CASTRGSVYEQYF.

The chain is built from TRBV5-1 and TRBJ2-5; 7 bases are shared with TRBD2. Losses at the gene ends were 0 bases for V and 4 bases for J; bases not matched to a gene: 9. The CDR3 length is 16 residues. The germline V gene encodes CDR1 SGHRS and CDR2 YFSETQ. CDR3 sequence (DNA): TGCGCCAGCAGCTTGGACTCTGGGAGCGGGACAGAGACCCAGTACTTC. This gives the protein CASSLDSGSGTETQYF.

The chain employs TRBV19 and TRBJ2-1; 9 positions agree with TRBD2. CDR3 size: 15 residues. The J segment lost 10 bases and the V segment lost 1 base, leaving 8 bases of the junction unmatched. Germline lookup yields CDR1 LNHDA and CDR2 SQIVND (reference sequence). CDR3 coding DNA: TGTGCCAGTAGTATAGGAGCGGGAGGTGCCGAGGAGCAGTTCTTC. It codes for CASSIGAGGAEEQFF. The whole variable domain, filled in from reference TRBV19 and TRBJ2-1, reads DGGITQSPKYLFRKEGQNVTLSCEQNLNHDAMYWYRQDPGQGLRLIYYSQIVNDFQKGDIAEGYSVSREKKESFPLTVTSAQKNPTAFYLCASSIGAGGAEEQFFGPGTRLTVL.